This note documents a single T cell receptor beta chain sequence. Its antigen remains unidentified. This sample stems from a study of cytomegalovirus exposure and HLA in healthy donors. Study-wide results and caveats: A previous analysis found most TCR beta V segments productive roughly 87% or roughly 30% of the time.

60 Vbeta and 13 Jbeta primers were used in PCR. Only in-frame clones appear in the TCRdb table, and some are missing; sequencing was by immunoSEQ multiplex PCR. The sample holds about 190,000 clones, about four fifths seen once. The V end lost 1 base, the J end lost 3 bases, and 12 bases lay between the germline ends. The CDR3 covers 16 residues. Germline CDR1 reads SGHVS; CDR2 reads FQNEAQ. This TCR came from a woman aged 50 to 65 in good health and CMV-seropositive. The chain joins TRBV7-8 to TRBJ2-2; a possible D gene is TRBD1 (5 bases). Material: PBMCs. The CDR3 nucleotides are TGTGCCAGCAGCTTAGTACAACAGGAGTACACCGGGGAGCTGTTTTTT. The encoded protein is CASSLVQQEYTGELFF.